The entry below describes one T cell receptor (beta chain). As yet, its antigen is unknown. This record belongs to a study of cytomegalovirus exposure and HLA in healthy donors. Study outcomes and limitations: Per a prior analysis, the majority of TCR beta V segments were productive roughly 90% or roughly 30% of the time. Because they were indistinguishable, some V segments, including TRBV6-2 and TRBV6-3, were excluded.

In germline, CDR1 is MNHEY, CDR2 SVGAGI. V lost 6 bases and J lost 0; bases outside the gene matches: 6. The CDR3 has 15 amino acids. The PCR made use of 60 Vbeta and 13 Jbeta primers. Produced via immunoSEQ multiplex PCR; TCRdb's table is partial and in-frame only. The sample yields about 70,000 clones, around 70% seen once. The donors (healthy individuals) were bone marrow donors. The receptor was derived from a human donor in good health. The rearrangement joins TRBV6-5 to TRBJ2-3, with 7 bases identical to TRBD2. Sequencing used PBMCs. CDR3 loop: CASRGTSVSTDTQYF. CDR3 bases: TGTGCCAGCAGGGGAACTAGCGTTAGCACAGATACGCAGTATTTT.